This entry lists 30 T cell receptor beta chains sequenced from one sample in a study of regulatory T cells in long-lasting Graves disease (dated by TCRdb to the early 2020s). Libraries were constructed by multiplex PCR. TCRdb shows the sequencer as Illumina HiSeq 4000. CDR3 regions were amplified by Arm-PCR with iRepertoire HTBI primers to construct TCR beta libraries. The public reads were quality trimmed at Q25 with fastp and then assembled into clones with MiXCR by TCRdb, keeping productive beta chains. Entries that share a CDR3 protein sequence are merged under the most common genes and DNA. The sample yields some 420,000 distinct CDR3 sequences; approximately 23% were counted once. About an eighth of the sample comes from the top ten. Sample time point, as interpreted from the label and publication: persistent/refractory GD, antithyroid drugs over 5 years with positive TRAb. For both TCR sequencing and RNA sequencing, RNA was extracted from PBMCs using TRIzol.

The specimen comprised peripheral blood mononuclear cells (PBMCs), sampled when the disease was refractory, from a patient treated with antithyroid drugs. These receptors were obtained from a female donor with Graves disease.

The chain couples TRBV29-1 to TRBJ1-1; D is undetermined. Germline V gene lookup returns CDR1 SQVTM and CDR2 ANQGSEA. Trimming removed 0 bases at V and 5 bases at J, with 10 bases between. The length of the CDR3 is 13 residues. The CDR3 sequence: CSVEDVWRTEAFF. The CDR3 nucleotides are TGCAGCGTTGAAGATGTCTGGCGGACTGAAGCTTTCTTT.

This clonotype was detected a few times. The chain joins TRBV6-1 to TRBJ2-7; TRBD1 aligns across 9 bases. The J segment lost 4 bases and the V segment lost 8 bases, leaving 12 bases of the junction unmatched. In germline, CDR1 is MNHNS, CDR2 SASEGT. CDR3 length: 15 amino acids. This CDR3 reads CASGVTGGEGYEQYF. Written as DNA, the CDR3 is TGTGCCAGCGGTGTTACAGGGGGCGAGGGTTACGAGCAGTACTTC.

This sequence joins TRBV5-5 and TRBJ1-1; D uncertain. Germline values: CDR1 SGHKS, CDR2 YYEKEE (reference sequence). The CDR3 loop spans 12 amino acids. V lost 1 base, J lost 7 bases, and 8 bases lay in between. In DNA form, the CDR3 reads TGTGCCAGCAGCTTGTTTCCGGATGAAGCTTTCTTT. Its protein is CASSLFPDEAFF.

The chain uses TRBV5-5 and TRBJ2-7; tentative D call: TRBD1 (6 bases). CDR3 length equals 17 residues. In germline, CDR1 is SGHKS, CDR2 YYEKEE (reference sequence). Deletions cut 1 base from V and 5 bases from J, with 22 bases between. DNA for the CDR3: TGTGCCAGCAGCTTGTTATTAGGCCAGGGGAGTCTCCACGAGCAGTACTTC. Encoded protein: CASSLLLGQGSLHEQYF.

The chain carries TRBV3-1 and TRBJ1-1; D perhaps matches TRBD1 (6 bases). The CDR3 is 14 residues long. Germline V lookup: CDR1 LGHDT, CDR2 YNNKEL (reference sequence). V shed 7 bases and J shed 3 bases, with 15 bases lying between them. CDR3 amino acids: CASMKGDVDTEAFF. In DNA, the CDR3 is TGTGCCAGCATGAAGGGGGATGTGGACACTGAAGCTTTCTTT.

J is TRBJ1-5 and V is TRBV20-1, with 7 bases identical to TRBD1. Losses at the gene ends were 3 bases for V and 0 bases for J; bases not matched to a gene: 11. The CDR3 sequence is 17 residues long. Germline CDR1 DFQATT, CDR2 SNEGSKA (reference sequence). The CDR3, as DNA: TGCAGTGCTAGGGGGACAGTGGGCGCCTATAGCAATCAGCCCCAGCATTTT. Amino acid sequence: CSARGTVGAYSNQPQHF.

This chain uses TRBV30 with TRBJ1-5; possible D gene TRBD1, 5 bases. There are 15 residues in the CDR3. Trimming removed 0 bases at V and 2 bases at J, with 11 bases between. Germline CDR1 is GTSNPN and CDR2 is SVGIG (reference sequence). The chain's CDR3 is CAWSVRGVGNQPQHF. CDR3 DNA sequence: TGTGCCTGGAGTGTAAGGGGTGTTGGCAATCAGCCCCAGCATTTT.

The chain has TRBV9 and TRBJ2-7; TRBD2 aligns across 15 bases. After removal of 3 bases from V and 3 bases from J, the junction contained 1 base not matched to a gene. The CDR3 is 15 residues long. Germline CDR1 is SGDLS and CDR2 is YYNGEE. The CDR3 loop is CASSGGLAGGYEQYF. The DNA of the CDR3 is TGTGCCAGCAGCGGGGGACTAGCGGGGGGCTACGAGCAGTACTTC.

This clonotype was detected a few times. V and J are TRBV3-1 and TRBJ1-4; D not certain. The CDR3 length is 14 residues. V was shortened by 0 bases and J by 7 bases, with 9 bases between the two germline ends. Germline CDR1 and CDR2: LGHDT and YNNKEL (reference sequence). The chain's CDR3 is CASSQDTFSEKLFF. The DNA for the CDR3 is TGTGCCAGCAGCCAAGATACTTTTTCTGAAAAACTGTTTTTT.

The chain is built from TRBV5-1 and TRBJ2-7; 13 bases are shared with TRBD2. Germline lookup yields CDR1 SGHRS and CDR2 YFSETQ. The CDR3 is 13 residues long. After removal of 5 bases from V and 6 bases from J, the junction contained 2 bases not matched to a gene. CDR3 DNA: TGCGCCAGCAGGACTAGCGGGAGGTTCGAGCAGTACTTC. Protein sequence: CASRTSGRFEQYF.

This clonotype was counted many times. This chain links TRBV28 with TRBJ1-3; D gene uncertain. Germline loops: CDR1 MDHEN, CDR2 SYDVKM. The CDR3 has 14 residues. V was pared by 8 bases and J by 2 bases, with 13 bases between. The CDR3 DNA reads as TGTGCCAGCGAGAGGACTGCTACTGGAAACACCATATATTTT. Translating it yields CASERTATGNTIYF. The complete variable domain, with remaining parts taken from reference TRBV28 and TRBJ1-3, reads DVKVTQSSRYLVKRTGEKVFLECVQDMDHENMFWYRQDPGLGLRLIYFSYDVKMKEKGDIPEGYSVSREKKERFSLILESASTNQTSMYLCASERTATGNTIYFGEGSWLTVV.

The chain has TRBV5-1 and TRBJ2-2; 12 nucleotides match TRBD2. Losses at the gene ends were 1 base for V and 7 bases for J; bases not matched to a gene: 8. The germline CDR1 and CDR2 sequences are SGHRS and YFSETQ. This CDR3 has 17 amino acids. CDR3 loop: CASSLLAGGLMDGELFF. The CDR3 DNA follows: TGCGCCAGCAGCTTGCTAGCGGGGGGGCTCATGGACGGGGAGCTGTTTTTT.

Written as DNA, the CDR3 is TGTGCCAGCAGCCGCACCTTGGGAGGGGTGCAGTACTTC. Translating it yields CASSRTLGGVQYF. The V gene is TRBV11-2, the J gene TRBJ2-7, with 7 positions matching TRBD2. V shed 5 bases, J shed 9 bases, and the junction held 10 bases outside the gene matches. This CDR3 spans 13 amino acids. The germline V gene has CDR1 SGHAT and CDR2 FQNNGV.

The CDR3 nucleotides read TGTGCCAGCAGCTTCCCCATGGGGCCCGCTGGGGAGCAGTACTTC. Protein sequence: CASSFPMGPAGEQYF. The chain has TRBV13 and TRBJ2-7; possibly TRBD1 for D (5 bases). The V and J ends lost 3 bases and 7 bases respectively, with 19 bases between them. There are 15 residues in the CDR3. CDR1 PRHDT and CDR2 FYEKMQ come from the germline V gene (reference sequence).

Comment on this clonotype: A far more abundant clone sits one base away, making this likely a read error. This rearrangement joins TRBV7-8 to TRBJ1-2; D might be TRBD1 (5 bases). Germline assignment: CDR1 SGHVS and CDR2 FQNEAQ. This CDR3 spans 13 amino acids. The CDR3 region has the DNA TGTGCCGGCAGTGAATCTGGGACCTATGGCTACACCTTC. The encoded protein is CAGSESGTYGYTF.

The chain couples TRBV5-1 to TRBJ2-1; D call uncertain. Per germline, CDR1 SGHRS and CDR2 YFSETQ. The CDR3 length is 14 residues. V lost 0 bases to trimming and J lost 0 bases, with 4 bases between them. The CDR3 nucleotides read TGCGCCAGCAGCTTGGTTTCCTCCTACAATGAGCAGTTCTTC. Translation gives CASSLVSSYNEQFF.

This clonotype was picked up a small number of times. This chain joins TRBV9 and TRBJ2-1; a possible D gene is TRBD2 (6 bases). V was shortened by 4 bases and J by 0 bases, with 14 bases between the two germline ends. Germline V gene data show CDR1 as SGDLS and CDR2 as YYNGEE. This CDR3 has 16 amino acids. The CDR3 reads CASSSGAGFSYNEQFF. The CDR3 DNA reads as TGTGCCAGCAGCTCGGGAGCAGGATTCTCCTACAATGAGCAGTTCTTC.

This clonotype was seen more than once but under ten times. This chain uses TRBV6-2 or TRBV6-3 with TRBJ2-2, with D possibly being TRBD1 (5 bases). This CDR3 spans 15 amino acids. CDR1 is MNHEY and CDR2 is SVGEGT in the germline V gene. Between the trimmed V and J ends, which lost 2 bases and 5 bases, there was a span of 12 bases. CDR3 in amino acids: CASSYPNQGTGELFF. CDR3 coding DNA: TGTGCCAGCAGTTACCCCAACCAGGGTACCGGGGAGCTGTTTTTT.

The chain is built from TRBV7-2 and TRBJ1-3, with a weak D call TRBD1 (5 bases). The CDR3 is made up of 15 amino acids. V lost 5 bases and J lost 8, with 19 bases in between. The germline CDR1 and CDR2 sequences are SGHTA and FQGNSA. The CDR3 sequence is CASSTVTRGWDTIYF. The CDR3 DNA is TGTGCCAGCAGCACCGTGACGAGGGGCTGGGACACCATATATTTT.

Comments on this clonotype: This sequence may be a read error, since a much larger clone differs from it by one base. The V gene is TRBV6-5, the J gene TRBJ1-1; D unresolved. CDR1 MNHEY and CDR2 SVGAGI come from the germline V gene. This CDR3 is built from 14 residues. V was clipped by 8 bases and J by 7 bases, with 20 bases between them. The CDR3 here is CASGYTRSGVEAFF. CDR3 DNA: TGTGCCAGCGGATACACGAGGAGTGGGGTTGAAGCTTTCTTT.

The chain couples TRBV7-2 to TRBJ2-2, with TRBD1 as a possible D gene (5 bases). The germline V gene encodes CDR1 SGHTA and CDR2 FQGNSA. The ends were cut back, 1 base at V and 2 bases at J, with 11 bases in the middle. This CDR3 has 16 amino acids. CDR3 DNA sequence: TGTGCCAGCAGCTTAGAGCGACAGATTAACACCGGGGAGCTGTTTTTT. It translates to CASSLERQINTGELFF.

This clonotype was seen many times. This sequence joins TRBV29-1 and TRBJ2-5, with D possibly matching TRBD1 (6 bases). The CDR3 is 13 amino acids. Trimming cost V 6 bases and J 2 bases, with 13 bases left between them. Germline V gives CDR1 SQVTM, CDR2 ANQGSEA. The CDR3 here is CSVPPTGQETQYF. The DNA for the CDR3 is TGCAGCGTCCCCCCCACAGGGCAAGAGACCCAGTACTTC.

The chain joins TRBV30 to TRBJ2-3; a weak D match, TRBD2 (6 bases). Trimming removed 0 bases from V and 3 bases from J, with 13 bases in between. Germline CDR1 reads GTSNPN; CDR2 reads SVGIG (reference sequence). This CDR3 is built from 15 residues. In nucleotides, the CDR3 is TGTGCCTGGAGTGTGCCGGGACTTGGAACAGATACGCAGTATTTT. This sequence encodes CAWSVPGLGTDTQYF.

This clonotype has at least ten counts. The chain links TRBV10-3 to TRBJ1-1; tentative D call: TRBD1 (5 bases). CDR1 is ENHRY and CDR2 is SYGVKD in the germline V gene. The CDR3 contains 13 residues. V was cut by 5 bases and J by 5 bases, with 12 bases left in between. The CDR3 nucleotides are TGTGCCATCAGTACGTGGGGACGGACTGAAGCTTTCTTT. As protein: CAISTWGRTEAFF.

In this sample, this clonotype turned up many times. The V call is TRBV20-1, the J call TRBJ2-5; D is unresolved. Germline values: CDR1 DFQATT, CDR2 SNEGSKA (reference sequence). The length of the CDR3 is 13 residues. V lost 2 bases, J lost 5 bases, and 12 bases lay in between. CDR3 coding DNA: TGCAGTGCTAGACTGGCGAACTGGGAGACCCAGTACTTC. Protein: CSARLANWETQYF.

DNA of the CDR3: TGTGCCAGCAGCACCAGGGGCTCCTACAATGAGCAGTTCTTC. It specifies CASSTRGSYNEQFF. The chain carries TRBV7-8 and TRBJ2-1; TRBD1 might be the D (6 bases). Germline lookup yields CDR1 SGHVS and CDR2 FQNEAQ. Between the trimmed V and J ends, which lost 5 bases and 0 bases, there was a span of 8 bases. CDR3 size: 14 residues.

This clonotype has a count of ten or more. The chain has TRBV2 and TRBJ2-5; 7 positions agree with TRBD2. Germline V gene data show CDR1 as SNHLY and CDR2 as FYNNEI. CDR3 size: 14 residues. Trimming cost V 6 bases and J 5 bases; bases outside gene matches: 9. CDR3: CASRDWGAGETQYF. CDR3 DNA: TGTGCCAGCAGGGACTGGGGAGCGGGGGAGACCCAGTACTTC.

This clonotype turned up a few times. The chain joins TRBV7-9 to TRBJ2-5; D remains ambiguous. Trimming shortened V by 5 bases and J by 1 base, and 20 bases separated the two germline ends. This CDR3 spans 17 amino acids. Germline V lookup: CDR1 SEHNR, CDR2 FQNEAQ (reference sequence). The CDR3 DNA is TGTGCCAGCAGCCCCCTCGCCTCGGCAGGCCCCCAAGAGACCCAGTACTTC. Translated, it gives CASSPLASAGPQETQYF. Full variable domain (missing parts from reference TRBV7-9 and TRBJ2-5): DTGVSQNPRHKITKRGQNVTFRCDPISEHNRLYWYRQTLGQGPEFLTYFQNEAQLEKSRLLSDRFSAERPKGSFSTLEIQRTEQGDSAMYLCASSPLASAGPQETQYFGPGTRLLVL.

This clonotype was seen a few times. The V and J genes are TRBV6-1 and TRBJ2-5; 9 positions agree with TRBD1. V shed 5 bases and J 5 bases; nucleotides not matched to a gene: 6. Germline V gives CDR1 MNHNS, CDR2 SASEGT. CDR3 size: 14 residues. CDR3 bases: TGTGCCAGCAGTACAACAGGGGGCTGGGAGACCCAGTACTTC. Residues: CASSTTGGWETQYF.

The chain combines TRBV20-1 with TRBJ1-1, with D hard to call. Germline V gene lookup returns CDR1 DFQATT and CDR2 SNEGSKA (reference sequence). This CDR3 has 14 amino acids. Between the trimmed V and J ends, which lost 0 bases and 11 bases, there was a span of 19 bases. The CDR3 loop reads CSARDISHTVYAFF. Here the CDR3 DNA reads TGCAGTGCTAGAGATATTTCACACACGGTGTACGCTTTCTTT.